This T cell receptor (beta chain) was captured by sequencing in a study of blood T cell repertoires in COVID-19. Assay used: immunoSEQ multiplex PCR; TCRdb lists only in-frame clones, some missing. The sample records 150,000 or so clones, 86% being singletons. CDR3 size: 14 residues. The V and J ends lost 5 bases and 1 base, in that order; junction bases with no gene match: 2. CDR1 is SGDLS, CDR2 YYNGEE, per germline. The sequence was collected from a man aged 50-60 years with active or convalescent COVID-19. The chain combines TRBV9 with TRBJ2-5, with TRBD1 matching 10 bases. The sequenced material came from peripheral blood. In DNA form, the CDR3 reads TGTGCCAGCAGTAGGACAGGGGGCCAAGAGACCCAGTACTTC. Translated, it gives CASSRTGGQETQYF.